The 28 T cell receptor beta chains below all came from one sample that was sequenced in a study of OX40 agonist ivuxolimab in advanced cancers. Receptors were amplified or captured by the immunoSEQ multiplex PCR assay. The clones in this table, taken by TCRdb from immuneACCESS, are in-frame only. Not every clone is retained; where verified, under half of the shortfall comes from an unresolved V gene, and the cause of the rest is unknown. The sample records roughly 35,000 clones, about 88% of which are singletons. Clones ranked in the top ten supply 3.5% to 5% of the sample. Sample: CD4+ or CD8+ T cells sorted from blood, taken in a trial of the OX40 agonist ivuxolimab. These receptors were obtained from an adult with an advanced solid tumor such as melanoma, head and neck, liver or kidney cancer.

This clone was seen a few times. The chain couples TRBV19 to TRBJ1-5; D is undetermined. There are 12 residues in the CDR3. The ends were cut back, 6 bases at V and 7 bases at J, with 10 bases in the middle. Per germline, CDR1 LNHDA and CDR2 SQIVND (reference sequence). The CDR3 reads CASRPGAQPQHF. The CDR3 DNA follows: TGTGCCAGTAGACCTGGAGCCCAGCCCCAGCATTTT.

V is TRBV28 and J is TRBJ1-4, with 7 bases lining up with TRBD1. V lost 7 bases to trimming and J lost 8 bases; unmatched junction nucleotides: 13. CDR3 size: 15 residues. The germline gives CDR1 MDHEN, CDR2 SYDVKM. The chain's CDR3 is CASTQGGVLGEKLFF. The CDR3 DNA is TGTGCCAGCACCCAGGGGGGGGTTCTGGGGGAAAAACTGTTTTTT.

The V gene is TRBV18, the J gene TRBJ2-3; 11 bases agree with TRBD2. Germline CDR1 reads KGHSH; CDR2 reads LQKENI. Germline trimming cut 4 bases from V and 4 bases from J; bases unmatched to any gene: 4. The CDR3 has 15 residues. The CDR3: CASSLGLAVADTQYF. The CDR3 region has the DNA TGTGCCAGCTCACTGGGACTAGCGGTCGCAGATACGCAGTATTTT.

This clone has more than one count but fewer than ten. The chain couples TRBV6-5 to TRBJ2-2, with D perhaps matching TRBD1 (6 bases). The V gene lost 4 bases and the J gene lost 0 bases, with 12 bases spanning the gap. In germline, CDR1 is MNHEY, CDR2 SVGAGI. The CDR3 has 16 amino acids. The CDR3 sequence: CASSFGTYANTGELFF. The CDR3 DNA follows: TGTGCCAGCAGTTTCGGGACATACGCGAACACCGGGGAGCTGTTTTTT.

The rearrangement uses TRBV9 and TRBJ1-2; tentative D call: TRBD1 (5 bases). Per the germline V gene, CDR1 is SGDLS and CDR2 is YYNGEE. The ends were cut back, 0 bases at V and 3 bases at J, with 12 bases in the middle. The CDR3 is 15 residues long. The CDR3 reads CASSVEGRGDYGYTF. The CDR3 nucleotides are TGTGCCAGCAGCGTAGAGGGAAGGGGTGACTATGGCTACACCTTC.

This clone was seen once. CDR3 amino acids: CASSVGRFQETQYF. The CDR3 bases are TGTGCCAGCAGCGTAGGGAGGTTCCAAGAGACCCAGTACTTC. The chain joins TRBV9 to TRBJ2-5, with a possible D match to TRBD2 (5 bases). Germline assignment: CDR1 SGDLS and CDR2 YYNGEE. This CDR3 is built from 14 residues. Trimming removed 0 bases at V and 1 base at J, with 7 bases between.

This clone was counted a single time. The CDR3 bases are TGCGCCAGCAGTCGGGAGGACAGGGGTGGGGGCTACACCTTC. The encoded protein is CASSREDRGGGYTF. V is TRBV5-1 and J is TRBJ1-2; 9 bases agree with TRBD1. This CDR3 has 14 amino acids. Germline V CDR1 and CDR2: SGHRS, YFSETQ. With 5 bases clipped from V and 8 bases from J, the junction kept 10 bases outside the gene matches.

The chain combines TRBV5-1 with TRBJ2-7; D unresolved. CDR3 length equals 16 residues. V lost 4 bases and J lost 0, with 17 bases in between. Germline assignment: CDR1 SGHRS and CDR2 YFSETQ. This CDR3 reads CASSHDWAEPSYEQYF. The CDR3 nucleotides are TGCGCCAGCAGCCACGACTGGGCGGAGCCCTCCTACGAGCAGTACTTC.

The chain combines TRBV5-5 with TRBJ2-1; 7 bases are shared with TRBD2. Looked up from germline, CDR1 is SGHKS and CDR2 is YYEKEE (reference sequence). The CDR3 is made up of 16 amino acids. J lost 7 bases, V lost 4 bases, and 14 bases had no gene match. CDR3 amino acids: CASSPEARLATNEQFF. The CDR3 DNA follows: TGTGCCAGCAGCCCCGAAGCCCGACTAGCAACGAATGAGCAGTTCTTC.

CDR3 region: CASSATGYPYNSPLHF. CDR3 DNA sequence: TGTGCCAGCTCAGCCACAGGGTACCCCTATAATTCACCCCTCCACTTT. This chain joins TRBV18 and TRBJ1-6; TRBD1 might be the D (6 bases). V lost 5 bases and J 2 bases, leaving 13 bases between the germline ends. The CDR3 has 16 residues. Germline V CDR1 and CDR2: KGHSH, LQKENI.

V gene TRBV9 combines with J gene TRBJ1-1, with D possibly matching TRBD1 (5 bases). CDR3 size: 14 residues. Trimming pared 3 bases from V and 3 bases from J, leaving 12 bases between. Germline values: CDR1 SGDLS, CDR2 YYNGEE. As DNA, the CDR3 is TGTGCCAGCAGCGGTTCGGTGGGGGACACTGAAGCTTTCTTT. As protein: CASSGSVGDTEAFF.

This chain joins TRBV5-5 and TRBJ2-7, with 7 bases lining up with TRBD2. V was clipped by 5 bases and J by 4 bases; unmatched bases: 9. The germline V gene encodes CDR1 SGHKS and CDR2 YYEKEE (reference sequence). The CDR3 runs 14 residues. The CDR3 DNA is TGTGCCAGCAGTCCAGCGGGGCCCTATTACGAGCAGTACTTC. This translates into CASSPAGPYYEQYF.

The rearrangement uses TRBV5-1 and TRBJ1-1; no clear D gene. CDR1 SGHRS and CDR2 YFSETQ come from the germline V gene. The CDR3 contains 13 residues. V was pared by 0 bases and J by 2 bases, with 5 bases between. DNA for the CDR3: TGCGCCAGCAGCTTGGTTAGTAACACTGAAGCTTTCTTT. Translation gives CASSLVSNTEAFF. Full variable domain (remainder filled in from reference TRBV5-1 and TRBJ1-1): KAGVTQTPRYLIKTRGQQVTLSCSPISGHRSVSWYQQTPGQGLQFLFEYFSETQRNKGNFPGRFSGRQFSNSRSEMNVSTLELGDSALYLCASSLVSNTEAFFGQGTRLTVV.

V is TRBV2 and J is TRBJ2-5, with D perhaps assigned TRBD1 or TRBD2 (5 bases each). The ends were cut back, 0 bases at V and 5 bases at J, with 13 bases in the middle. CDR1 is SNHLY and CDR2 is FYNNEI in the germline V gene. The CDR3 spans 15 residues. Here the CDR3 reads CASSEAGDPRETQYF. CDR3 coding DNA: TGTGCCAGCAGTGAAGCCGGGGACCCCAGGGAGACCCAGTACTTC.

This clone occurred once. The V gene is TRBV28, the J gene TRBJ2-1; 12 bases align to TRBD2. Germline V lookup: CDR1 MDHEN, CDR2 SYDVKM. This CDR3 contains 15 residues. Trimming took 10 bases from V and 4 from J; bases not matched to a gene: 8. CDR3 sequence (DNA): TGTGCCACCCAAAACCTAGCGGGGGGGTACAATGAGCAGTTCTTC. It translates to CATQNLAGGYNEQFF. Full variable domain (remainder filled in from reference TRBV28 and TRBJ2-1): DVKVTQSSRYLVKRTGEKVFLECVQDMDHENMFWYRQDPGLGLRLIYFSYDVKMKEKGDIPEGYSVSREKKERFSLILESASTNQTSMYLCATQNLAGGYNEQFFGPGTRLTVL.

The CDR3 region is CSVVLNVGNTIYF. As DNA, the CDR3 is TGCAGCGTTGTTCTAAATGTCGGAAACACCATATATTTT. V usage is TRBV29-1 and J usage is TRBJ1-3; no definite D call. Per germline, CDR1 SQVTM and CDR2 ANQGSEA. V dropped 4 bases and J dropped 4 bases, with 11 bases sitting between them. This CDR3 is 13 amino acids long.

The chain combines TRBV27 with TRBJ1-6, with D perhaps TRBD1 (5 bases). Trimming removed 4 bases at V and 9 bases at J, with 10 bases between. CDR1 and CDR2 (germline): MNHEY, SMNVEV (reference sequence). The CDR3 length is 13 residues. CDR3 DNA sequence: TGTGCCAGCAGTTACGACAGAGGTTCACCCCTCCACTTT. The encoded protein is CASSYDRGSPLHF.

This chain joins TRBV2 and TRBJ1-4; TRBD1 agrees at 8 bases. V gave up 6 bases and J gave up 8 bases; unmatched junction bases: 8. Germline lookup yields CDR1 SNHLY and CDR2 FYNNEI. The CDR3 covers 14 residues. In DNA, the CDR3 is TGTGCCAGCAGGGTGACAGGGGCGCAGGAAAAACTGTTTTTT. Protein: CASRVTGAQEKLFF.

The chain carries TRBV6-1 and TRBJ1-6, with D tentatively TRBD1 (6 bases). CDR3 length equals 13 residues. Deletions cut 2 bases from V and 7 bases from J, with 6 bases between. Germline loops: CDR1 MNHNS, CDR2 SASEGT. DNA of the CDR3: TGTGCCAGCAGTGAACAGGGGAATTCACCCCTCCACTTT. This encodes CASSEQGNSPLHF.

CDR3 bases: TGTGCCAGTAGGTCCTATTATAGCAATCAGCCCCAGCATTTT. Its protein product is CASRSYYSNQPQHF. The rearrangement links TRBV19 to TRBJ1-5; D is unclear. This CDR3 has 14 amino acids. CDR1 LNHDA and CDR2 SQIVND come from the germline V gene (reference sequence). V was clipped by 6 bases and J by 0 bases, with 9 bases between them.

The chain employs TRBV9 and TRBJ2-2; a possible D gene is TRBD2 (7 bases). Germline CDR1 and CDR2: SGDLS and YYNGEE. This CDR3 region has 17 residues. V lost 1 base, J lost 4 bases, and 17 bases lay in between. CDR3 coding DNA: TGTGCCAGCAGCGTAATGCCCCGGGGGGCCGTCACCGGGGAGCTGTTTTTT. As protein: CASSVMPRGAVTGELFF.

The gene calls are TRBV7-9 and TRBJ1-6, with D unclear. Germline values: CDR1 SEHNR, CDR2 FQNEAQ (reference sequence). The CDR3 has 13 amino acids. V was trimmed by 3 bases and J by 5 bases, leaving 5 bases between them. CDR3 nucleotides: TGTGCCAGCAGCTTTTATCATAATTCACCCCTCCACTTT. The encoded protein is CASSFYHNSPLHF.

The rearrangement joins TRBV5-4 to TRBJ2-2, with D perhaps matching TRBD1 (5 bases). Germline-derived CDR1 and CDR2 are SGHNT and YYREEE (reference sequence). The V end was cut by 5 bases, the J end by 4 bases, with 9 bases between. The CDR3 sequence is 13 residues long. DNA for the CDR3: TGTGCCAGCAGACGCGACAGCACCGGGGAGCTGTTTTTT. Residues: CASRRDSTGELFF.

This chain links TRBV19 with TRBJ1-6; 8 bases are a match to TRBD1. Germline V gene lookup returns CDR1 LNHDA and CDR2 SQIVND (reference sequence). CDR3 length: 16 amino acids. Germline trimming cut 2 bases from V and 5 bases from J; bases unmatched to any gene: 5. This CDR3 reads CASSIIPGGHNSPLHF. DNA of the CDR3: TGTGCCAGTAGTATAATACCAGGGGGCCATAATTCACCCCTCCACTTT.

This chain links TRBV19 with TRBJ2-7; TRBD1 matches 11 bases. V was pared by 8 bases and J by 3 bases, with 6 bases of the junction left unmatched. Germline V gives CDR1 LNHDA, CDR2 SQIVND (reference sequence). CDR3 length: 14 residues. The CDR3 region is CASGPGQGVYEQYF. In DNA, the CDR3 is TGTGCCAGTGGACCGGGACAGGGGGTCTACGAGCAGTACTTC.

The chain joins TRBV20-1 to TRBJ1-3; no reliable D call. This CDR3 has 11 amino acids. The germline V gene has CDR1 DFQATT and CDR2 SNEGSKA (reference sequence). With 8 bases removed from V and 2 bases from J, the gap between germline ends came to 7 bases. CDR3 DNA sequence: TGCAGTTGTCAAGCTGGAAACACCATATATTTT. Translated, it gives CSCQAGNTIYF.

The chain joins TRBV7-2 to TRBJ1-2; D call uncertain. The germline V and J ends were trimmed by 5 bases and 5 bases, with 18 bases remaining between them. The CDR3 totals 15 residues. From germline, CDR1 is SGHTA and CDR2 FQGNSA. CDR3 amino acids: CASSRLGESLYGYTF. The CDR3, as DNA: TGTGCCAGCAGCCGACTCGGGGAAAGTCTTTATGGCTACACCTTC.

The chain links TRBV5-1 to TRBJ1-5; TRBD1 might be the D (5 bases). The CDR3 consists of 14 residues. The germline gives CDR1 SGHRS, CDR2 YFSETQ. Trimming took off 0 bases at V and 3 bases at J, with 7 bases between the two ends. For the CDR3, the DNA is TGCGCCAGCAGCTTGGGGGGGGACAATCAGCCCCAGCATTTT. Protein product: CASSLGGDNQPQHF.